A selection of T cell receptor beta chains follows, all from one sample in a study of T-cell reconstitution after alpha-beta-depleted transplantation in children. TCRdb processed the PCR reads anew with MiXCR; each CDR3 protein has one entry. The sample lists more than 200,000 distinct CDR3 sequences, more than 15% seen once, with 40% to 50% in the top ten. The source was PBMCs, mostly from graft donor cells, collected 360 days after TCRalphabeta/CD19-depleted stem cell transplant. All receptors derive from a male patient between 2 and 10 years old who had a stem cell transplant for acute lymphoblastic leukemia, so the T cells may come from the graft donor. CDR3s include the opening cysteine and the closing phenylalanine or tryptophan. A D gene is named only where the DNA matches it firmly. Clone size is shown for a subset of rows, as once, few, many or a class of expanded clone.

clone_size: NA; v_call: TRBV25-1; d_call: TRBD1; j_call: TRBJ1-4; cdr3_nt: TGTGCCAGTCAGGGGGCCCTAAATGAAAAACTGTTTTTT; cdr3_aa: CASQGALNEKLFF
clone_size: NA; v_call: TRBV2; d_call: TRBD2; j_call: TRBJ2-1; cdr3_nt: TGTGCCAGCAGGGGGACTAGCTGGAACAATGAGCAGTTCTTC; cdr3_aa: CASRGTSWNNEQFF
clone_size: NA; v_call: TRBV21-1; d_call: NA; j_call: TRBJ2-1; cdr3_nt: TGTGCCAGCAGCAATCCGACAGCCACAAACAATGAGCAGTTCTTC; cdr3_aa: CASSNPTATNNEQFF
clone_size: few; v_call: TRBV29-1; d_call: NA; j_call: TRBJ1-4; cdr3_nt: TGCAGCGTTCGCGGCGGGACGGGATTTAGTGAAAAACTGTTTTTT; cdr3_aa: CSVRGGTGFSEKLFF
clone_size: many; v_call: TRBV7-2; d_call: TRBD1; j_call: TRBJ2-7; cdr3_nt: TGTGCCAGCAGCTTAGGATCGGCCAGGGGGGAGCAGTACTTC; cdr3_aa: CASSLGSARGEQYF
clone_size: NA; v_call: TRBV27; d_call: NA; j_call: TRBJ2-7; cdr3_nt: TGTGCCAGCGGTCGATACCGAAGTGCCTACGAGCAGTACTTC; cdr3_aa: CASGRYRSAYEQYF
clone_size: few; v_call: TRBV20-1; d_call: NA; j_call: TRBJ2-5; cdr3_nt: TGCAGTGCTCTACCGGTCTGGGAGCAAGAGACCCAGTACTTC; cdr3_aa: CSALPVWEQETQYF
clone_size: few; v_call: TRBV15; d_call: TRBD2; j_call: TRBJ2-5; cdr3_nt: TGTGCCACCAGCAGACTAGCGGAAGAGACCCAGTACTTC; cdr3_aa: CATSRLAEETQYF
clone_size: few; v_call: TRBV12-3/TRBV12-4; d_call: TRBD1; j_call: TRBJ2-2; cdr3_nt: TGTGCCAGCAGTACCGGGACAGTTAACACCGGGGAGCTGTTTTTT; cdr3_aa: CASSTGTVNTGELFF
clone_size: few; v_call: TRBV12-3/TRBV12-4; d_call: NA; j_call: TRBJ2-6; cdr3_nt: TGTGCCAGCAGAGAGGACACAATTCCTTTCTCTGGGGCCAACGTCCTGACTTTC; cdr3_aa: CASREDTIPFSGANVLTF
clone_size: few; v_call: TRBV29-1; d_call: TRBD2; j_call: TRBJ2-5; cdr3_nt: TGCAGCGTTGAAGCGGGAGGAGGAGAGACCCAGTACTTC; cdr3_aa: CSVEAGGGETQYF
clone_size: few; v_call: TRBV18; d_call: NA; j_call: TRBJ2-5; cdr3_nt: TGTGCCAGCTCACCACTAGGAGGGGTTCCAGAGACCCAGTACTTC; cdr3_aa: CASSPLGGVPETQYF
clone_size: NA; v_call: TRBV6-5; d_call: TRBD1; j_call: TRBJ2-3; cdr3_nt: TGTGCCAGCAGTCAGACAGGGGGCTGGGCTGCTTTT; cdr3_aa: CASSQTGGWAAF
clone_size: NA; v_call: TRBV12-3/TRBV12-4; d_call: NA; j_call: TRBJ2-7; cdr3_nt: TGTGCCAGCAGTTTCGGCGACTACGAGCAGTACTTC; cdr3_aa: CASSFGDYEQYF
clone_size: few; v_call: TRBV5-1; d_call: TRBD2; j_call: TRBJ2-4; cdr3_nt: TGCGCCAGCAGCTTGGCCGGGGGGGATGGCATTCAGTACTTC; cdr3_aa: CASSLAGGDGIQYF
clone_size: few; v_call: TRBV12-3/TRBV12-4; d_call: NA; j_call: TRBJ1-1; cdr3_nt: TGTGCCAGCAGTTTAGCACCCCCTGAAGCTTTCTTT; cdr3_aa: CASSLAPPEAFF
clone_size: NA; v_call: TRBV19; d_call: NA; j_call: TRBJ1-5; cdr3_nt: TGTGCCAGTAGTATCGCCCTCTCGGCTGGCCAGCATTTT; cdr3_aa: CASSIALSAGQHF
clone_size: NA; v_call: TRBV20-1; d_call: TRBD1; j_call: TRBJ2-2; cdr3_nt: TGCAGTGCTAGACCAGGGGGTTACACCGGGGAGCTGTTTTTT; cdr3_aa: CSARPGGYTGELFF
clone_size: many; v_call: TRBV5-1; d_call: TRBD2; j_call: TRBJ2-2; cdr3_nt: TGCGCCAGCATCCCCGGGACTACTACCGGGGAGCTGTTTTTT; cdr3_aa: CASIPGTTTGELFF
clone_size: NA; v_call: TRBV28; d_call: NA; j_call: TRBJ2-1; cdr3_nt: TGTGCCAGCAGTTTAGGGGGTTCAGGGTTCCTCTCCTACAATGAGCAGTTCTTC; cdr3_aa: CASSLGGSGFLSYNEQFF
clone_size: NA; v_call: TRBV3-1; d_call: NA; j_call: TRBJ2-3; cdr3_nt: TGTGCCAGCAGCCAAGATAAGGTCACTATTGAAGATACGCAGTATTTT; cdr3_aa: CASSQDKVTIEDTQYF
clone_size: NA; v_call: TRBV6-5; d_call: NA; j_call: TRBJ1-5; cdr3_nt: TGTGCCAGCAGTAACAGCAGAGATATAGTCGGCAATCAGCCCCAGCATTTT; cdr3_aa: CASSNSRDIVGNQPQHF
clone_size: few; v_call: TRBV3-1; d_call: NA; j_call: TRBJ2-5; cdr3_nt: TGTGCCAGCAGCCAGGAGGCCGGGGCCCAGTACTTC; cdr3_aa: CASSQEAGAQYF
clone_size: NA; v_call: TRBV12-3/TRBV12-4; d_call: NA; j_call: TRBJ1-4; cdr3_nt: TGTGCCAGCAGTTTAGTAGAAACTGAAAAACTGTTTTTT; cdr3_aa: CASSLVETEKLFF
clone_size: NA; v_call: TRBV6-1; d_call: NA; j_call: TRBJ2-3; cdr3_nt: TGTGCCAGCAGGGACAGTTTATCGAGCACAGATACGCAGTATTTT; cdr3_aa: CASRDSLSSTDTQYF
clone_size: NA; v_call: TRBV5-6; d_call: NA; j_call: TRBJ2-5; cdr3_nt: TGTGCCAGCAGCCAGTTTGCGGGGGAGACCCAGTACTTC; cdr3_aa: CASSQFAGETQYF
clone_size: NA; v_call: TRBV28; d_call: NA; j_call: TRBJ2-3; cdr3_nt: TGTGCCAGCAGCCTCCGGGGGACTAGCACAGATACGCAGTATTTT; cdr3_aa: CASSLRGTSTDTQYF
clone_size: NA; v_call: TRBV20-1; d_call: NA; j_call: TRBJ2-3; cdr3_nt: TGCAGCTCCAGAAGGACAGATACGCAGTATTTT; cdr3_aa: CSSRRTDTQYF
clone_size: NA; v_call: TRBV4-3; d_call: NA; j_call: TRBJ2-2; cdr3_nt: TGCGCCAGCAGCCTCTCTAGAGCAAGAAACACCGGGGAGCTGTTTTTT; cdr3_aa: CASSLSRARNTGELFF
clone_size: NA; v_call: TRBV10-3; d_call: NA; j_call: TRBJ1-4; cdr3_nt: TGTGCCATCAGGGAATTACCGGGAGAAAAACTGTTTTTT; cdr3_aa: CAIRELPGEKLFF
clone_size: few; v_call: TRBV4-1; d_call: TRBD1; j_call: TRBJ2-7; cdr3_nt: TGCGCCAGCAGCCAACCGACAGGGTCCTACGAGCAGTACTTC; cdr3_aa: CASSQPTGSYEQYF
clone_size: few; v_call: TRBV6-1; d_call: TRBD2; j_call: TRBJ2-1; cdr3_nt: TGTGCCAGCAGTACATACGGGACTAGCGGTAATGAGCAGTTCTTC; cdr3_aa: CASSTYGTSGNEQFF
clone_size: few; v_call: TRBV3-1; d_call: NA; j_call: TRBJ2-2; cdr3_nt: TGTGCCAGCAGCTCGACCGGGACATCCGGGGAGCTGTTTTTT; cdr3_aa: CASSSTGTSGELFF
clone_size: few; v_call: TRBV7-9; d_call: NA; j_call: TRBJ2-3; cdr3_nt: TGTGCCAGGGGTGAGGCCAGGGGACGTACGGATACGCAGTATTTT; cdr3_aa: CARGEARGRTDTQYF
clone_size: NA; v_call: TRBV7-2; d_call: TRBD2; j_call: TRBJ2-5; cdr3_nt: TGTGCCAGCAGCTCCACCGGGACTAATCAAGAGACCCAGTACTTC; cdr3_aa: CASSSTGTNQETQYF